This passage covers 15 T cell receptor beta chains from one sample sequenced in a study of cytomegalovirus exposure and HLA in healthy donors. Use of 60 Vbeta and 13 Jbeta primers characterized the PCR. Repertoires were generated with immunoSEQ multiplex PCR, while TCRdb's copy carries only in-frame clones and drops some. Altogether some 130,000 clones are present, around three quarters being singletons, with the ten largest covering around 4%. The sequenced sample was PBMCs. These receptors were collected from a male donor in good health and CMV-seropositive.

The chain joins TRBV5-1 to TRBJ2-3, with 7 bases that match TRBD2. The germline V gene encodes CDR1 SGHRS and CDR2 YFSETQ. The CDR3 spans 14 residues. Trimming cost V 6 bases and J 4 bases; bases outside gene matches: 8. CDR3 DNA: TGCGCCAGCAACTCTGACGGACTAGCAGATACGCAGTATTTT. It codes for CASNSDGLADTQYF.

This clone was counted once. The V and J genes are TRBV7-2 and TRBJ2-7; 7 bases match TRBD1. The trim removed 5 bases at V and 0 bases at J, leaving 7 bases unmatched. The CDR3 extends over 15 amino acids. Germline CDR1 and CDR2: SGHTA and FQGNSA. In DNA, the CDR3 is TGTGCCAGCAGCATCAGGGGGACAGACTCCTACGAGCAGTACTTC. It translates to CASSIRGTDSYEQYF. Looking up the rest from reference TRBV7-2 and TRBJ2-7 gives the full variable domain: GAGVSQSPSNKVTEKGKDVELRCDPISGHTALYWYRQSLGQGLEFLIYFQGNSAPDKSGLPSDRFSAERTGGSVSTLTIQRTQQEDSAVYLCASSIRGTDSYEQYFGPGTRLTVT.

The genes are TRBV9 and TRBJ2-3; TRBD2 matches at 12 bases. Germline trimming cut 4 bases from V and 3 bases from J; bases unmatched to any gene: 3. This CDR3 has 15 residues. The V gene's germline CDR1 is SGDLS and CDR2 YYNGEE. The CDR3 DNA reads as TGTGCCAGCAGCCTCACTAGCGGGAGGACAGATACGCAGTATTTT. This codes for CASSLTSGRTDTQYF.

This clone was counted once. The chain recombines TRBV5-1 with TRBJ2-3; 7 positions agree with TRBD2. V gave up 4 bases and J gave up 5 bases; unmatched junction bases: 7. This CDR3 has 14 amino acids. Germline V CDR1 and CDR2: SGHRS, YFSETQ. The CDR3: CASSPGTTGDTQYF. The CDR3 nucleotides are TGCGCCAGCAGCCCCGGGACTACGGGAGATACGCAGTATTTT.

The chain carries TRBV2 and TRBJ2-1; possible D gene TRBD1, 5 bases. The CDR3 spans 12 residues. The germline V gene has CDR1 SNHLY and CDR2 FYNNEI. The V gene lost 8 bases and the J gene lost 5 bases, with 10 bases spanning the gap. The CDR3 bases are TGTGCCAGCTCGGACAACAACAATGAGCAGTTCTTC. Translation gives CASSDNNNEQFF.

The rearrangement joins TRBV5-1 to TRBJ2-4; TRBD1 aligns across 7 bases. Germline V gives CDR1 SGHRS, CDR2 YFSETQ. V shed 5 bases and J 6 bases; nucleotides not matched to a gene: 8. The length of the CDR3 is 14 residues. CDR3 sequence reads: CASSVGGAVNIQYF. In nucleotides, the CDR3 is TGCGCCAGCAGTGTAGGGGGCGCCGTAAACATTCAGTACTTC.

V is TRBV7-9 and J is TRBJ2-7, with TRBD1 as a possible D gene (6 bases). V lost 5 bases to trimming and J lost 0 bases, with 11 bases between them. CDR1 SEHNR and CDR2 FQNEAQ come from the germline V gene (reference sequence). This CDR3 comprises 14 residues. This chain's CDR3 is CASSHTGISYEQYF. In nucleotides, the CDR3 is TGTGCCAGCAGCCATACAGGGATCTCCTACGAGCAGTACTTC.

The V gene is TRBV5-4, the J gene TRBJ1-1, with D possibly being TRBD1 (6 bases). The CDR3 has 15 amino acids. With 4 bases removed from V and 5 bases from J, the gap between germline ends came to 18 bases. Germline V gene lookup returns CDR1 SGHNT and CDR2 YYREEE (reference sequence). The CDR3 nucleotides are TGTGCCAGCAGCCCCCGGGGGGGCGCTTGGACTGAAGCTTTCTTT. Its translation: CASSPRGGAWTEAFF.

This rearrangement joins TRBV4-1 to TRBJ2-7, with D possibly being TRBD2 (7 bases). V lost 0 bases, J lost 3 bases, and 12 bases lay in between. The CDR3 is made up of 15 amino acids. The germline CDR1 and CDR2 sequences are MGHRA and YSYEKL. The CDR3 spells CASSQERGPIYEQYF. The CDR3 coding sequence is TGCGCCAGCAGCCAAGAGCGGGGGCCGATCTACGAGCAGTACTTC.

This clone was seen only a few times. The chain joins TRBV7-8 to TRBJ2-7, with a tentative D call TRBD1 (6 bases). Germline V CDR1 and CDR2: SGHVS, FQNEAQ. Trimming cost V 5 bases and J 6 bases, with 20 bases left between them. The CDR3 has 15 amino acids. CDR3 coding DNA: TGTGCCAGCAGCCTAATTCAGGGGACGGGTGGCGAGCAGTACTTC. Its protein product is CASSLIQGTGGEQYF.

V usage is TRBV9 and J usage is TRBJ1-2; 7 bases are a match to TRBD1. The CDR3 is 15 residues long. V lost 6 bases and J lost 0; bases outside the gene matches: 8. The germline gives CDR1 SGDLS, CDR2 YYNGEE. Here the CDR3 reads CASNEGGGANYGYTF. CDR3 nucleotides: TGTGCCAGCAACGAAGGGGGCGGAGCTAACTATGGCTACACCTTC.

This chain joins TRBV15 and TRBJ1-5; possibly TRBD1 for D (5 bases). Germline V lookup: CDR1 LNHNV, CDR2 YYDKDF (reference sequence). The CDR3 consists of 18 residues. Between the trimmed V and J ends, which lost 8 bases and 0 bases, there was a span of 23 bases. The CDR3 bases are TGTGCCACCGCTTTTTGGGCAGGGATAAAGGGTAGCAATCAGCCCCAGCATTTT. This sequence encodes CATAFWAGIKGSNQPQHF.

This rearrangement joins TRBV7-2 to TRBJ1-2, with D perhaps TRBD1 (5 bases). Germline CDR1 SGHTA, CDR2 FQGNSA. The V and J ends lost 0 bases and 3 bases respectively, with 11 bases between them. CDR3 size: 15 residues. Here the CDR3 reads CASSLALGGYYGYTF. The DNA for the CDR3 is TGTGCCAGCAGCTTAGCGCTGGGGGGGTACTATGGCTACACCTTC.

V usage is TRBV11-2 and J usage is TRBJ2-5, with TRBD1 as a possible D gene (6 bases). The J call may be mistaken, given a closer DNA end match to TRBJ2-7. The CDR3 has 13 amino acids. The germline gives CDR1 SGHAT, CDR2 FQNNGV. CDR3 DNA sequence: TGTGCCAGCAGTGGTCTCAGGGGCTACGAGCAGTACTTC. As protein: CASSGLRGYEQYF.

This chain uses TRBV11-2 with TRBJ2-3; 7 bases agree with TRBD2. Germline V lookup: CDR1 SGHAT, CDR2 FQNNGV. Trimming took 1 base from V and 3 from J; bases not matched to a gene: 10. The CDR3 consists of 17 residues. CDR3 coding DNA: TGTGCCAGCAGCTTAGTCCCATATGGGGAGGGGACAGATACGCAGTATTTT. Amino acids: CASSLVPYGEGTDTQYF.